This TCR beta chain appears in the sequencing data of a study of CD8+CD57+ T cells in acquired aplastic anemia. Study at large: DNA from sorted CD4+ and CD8+ cells averaged around 3 ug.

In the case of this clonotype: As yet, its antigen is unknown.

Genomic DNA was employed as the template in profiling TCR beta VDJ and CDR3. TCRdb analysed the reads with MiXCR anew, one entry per CDR3 protein. The sample carries some 150,000 distinct CDR3 sequences, approximately 52% recorded once. In germline, CDR1 is SQVTM, CDR2 ANQGSEA. The CDR3 is 15 residues long. V was clipped by 7 bases and J by 5 bases; unmatched bases: 12. Points from the study as a whole: Around 29 CD8+ CDR3 sequences were shared between patients and controls.

Sequencing was done on patients that had shown CD8+CD57+ cell expansion by flow cytometry. Each of the patients presented with severe acquired aplastic anemia. Material: sorted CD4+, CD8+, or CD8+CD57+ T cells (not recorded which) from PBMCs. V and J are TRBV29-1 and TRBJ2-1; TRBD2 matches 9 bases. The clonotype was recovered from a human donor with aplastic anemia. CDR3 region: CSAGGLAGQNNEQFF. In DNA, the CDR3 is TGCAGCGCCGGAGGGCTAGCGGGACAGAACAATGAGCAGTTCTTC.